A selection of T cell receptor beta chains follows, all from one sample in a study of cytomegalovirus exposure and HLA in healthy donors. Using immunoSEQ multiplex PCR, the repertoire was profiled, and TCRdb retains in-frame clones only, with some absent. The sample lists roughly 250,000 clones, 80% occurring once. The sample comprised PBMCs. The receptors were sampled from a girl aged 2 to 9 in good health and CMV-seronegative. Each CDR3 is given with its conserved first and last residue. A D gene is named only where the DNA matches it firmly. A clone size is listed for some rows: how often the clone was seen (once, few, many), or a class if it is expanded.

D gene	V gene	clone size	J gene	CDR3 length	CDR3 protein	CDR3 DNA
.	TRBV30	.	TRBJ1-6	15	CAWSGIRGRVSPLHF	TGTGCCTGGAGTGGTATCAGGGGCCGAGTTTCACCCCTCCACTTT
TRBD2	TRBV2	.	TRBJ2-5	16	CASCTSGRVTQETQYF	TGTGCCAGCTGTACTAGCGGGAGGGTTACCCAAGAGACCCAGTACTTC
.	TRBV7-8	.	TRBJ1-1	14	CASSYTQGMAEAFF	TGTGCCAGCAGCTACACACAGGGAATGGCTGAAGCTTTCTTT
.	TRBV5-1	.	TRBJ1-1	14	CASSLGGTNTEAFF	TGCGCCAGCAGCTTGGGGGGGACTAACACTGAAGCTTTCTTT
.	TRBV27	.	TRBJ2-3	16	CASSPPPGQRADTQYF	TGTGCCAGCAGTCCACCCCCGGGACAACGCGCAGATACGCAGTATTTT
.	TRBV6-1	.	TRBJ2-3	13	CASSDLGADTQYF	TGTGCCAGCTCGGATTTAGGGGCAGATACGCAGTATTTT
.	TRBV28	.	TRBJ1-3	12	CASSQRLNTIYF	TGTGCCAGCAGCCAACGGTTGAACACCATATATTTT
.	TRBV28	once	TRBJ1-6	12	CASTARVSPLHF	TGTGCCAGCACAGCCAGGGTTTCACCCCTCCACTTT
TRBD2	TRBV7-9	.	TRBJ2-1	12	CSSSRGLAFQFF	TGTTCCAGCAGCCGAGGACTAGCATTTCAGTTCTTC
.	TRBV7-3	once	TRBJ1-2	13	CASSLTSREGYTF	TGTGCCAGCAGCTTAACATCTCGTGAGGGCTACACCTTC
.	TRBV5-1	.	TRBJ2-7	13	CASSLGQVYEQYF	TGCGCCAGCAGCTTGGGACAGGTCTACGAGCAGTACTTC
TRBD2	TRBV28	.	TRBJ2-7	15	CASSPWGGSSYEQYF	TGTGCCAGCAGCCCCTGGGGCGGGAGCTCCTACGAGCAGTACTTC
TRBD1	TRBV10-2	few	TRBJ2-7	15	CASNPGQGAIYEQYF	TGCGCCAGCAACCCCGGACAGGGGGCCATCTACGAGCAGTACTTC